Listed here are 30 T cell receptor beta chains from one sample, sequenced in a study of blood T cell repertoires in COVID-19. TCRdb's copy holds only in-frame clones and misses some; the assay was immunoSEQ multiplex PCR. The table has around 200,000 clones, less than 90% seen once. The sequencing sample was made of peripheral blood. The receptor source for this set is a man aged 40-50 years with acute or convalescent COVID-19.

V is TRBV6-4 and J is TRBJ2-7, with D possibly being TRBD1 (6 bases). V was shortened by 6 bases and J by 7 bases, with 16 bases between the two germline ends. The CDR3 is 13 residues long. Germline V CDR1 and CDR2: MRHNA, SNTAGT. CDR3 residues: CASRSGHCWEQYF. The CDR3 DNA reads TGTGCCAGCAGGTCGGGACACTGCTGGGAGCAGTACTTC.

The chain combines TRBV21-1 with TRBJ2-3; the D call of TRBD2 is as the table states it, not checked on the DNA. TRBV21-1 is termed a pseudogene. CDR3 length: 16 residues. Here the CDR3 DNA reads TGTGCCAGCAGCAAAGAGCGGAGCAAAGCCACAGATACGCAGTATTTT. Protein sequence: CASSKERSKATDTQYF.

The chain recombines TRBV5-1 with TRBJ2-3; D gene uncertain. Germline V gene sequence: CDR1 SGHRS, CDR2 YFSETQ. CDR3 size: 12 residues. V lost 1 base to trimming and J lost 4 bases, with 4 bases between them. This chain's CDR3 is CASSLPADTQYF. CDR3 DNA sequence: TGCGCCAGCAGCTTGCCGGCAGATACGCAGTATTTT.

This chain's CDR3 is CASSIRDRDVYGYTF. The CDR3 coding sequence is TGTGCCAGCAGCATCCGGGACAGAGACGTCTATGGCTACACCTTC. The V call is TRBV5-4, the J call TRBJ1-2; 7 bases match TRBD1. V was pared by 4 bases and J by 4 bases, with 10 bases of the junction left unmatched. The CDR3 has 15 amino acids. The germline gives CDR1 SGHNT, CDR2 YYREEE (reference sequence). Filled out from reference TRBV5-4 and TRBJ1-2, the complete variable domain reads ETGVTQSPTHLIKTRGQQVTLRCSSQSGHNTVSWYQQALGQGPQFIFQYYREEENGRGNFPPRFSGLQFPNYSSELNVNALELDDSALYLCASSIRDRDVYGYTFGSGTRLTVV.

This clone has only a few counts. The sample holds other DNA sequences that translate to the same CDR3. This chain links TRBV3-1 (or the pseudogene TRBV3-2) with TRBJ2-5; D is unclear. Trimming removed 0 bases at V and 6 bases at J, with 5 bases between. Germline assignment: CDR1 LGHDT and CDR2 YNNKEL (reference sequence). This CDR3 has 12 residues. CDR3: CASSQERKTQYF. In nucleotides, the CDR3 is TGTGCCAGCAGCCAAGAGAGGAAGACCCAGTACTTC.

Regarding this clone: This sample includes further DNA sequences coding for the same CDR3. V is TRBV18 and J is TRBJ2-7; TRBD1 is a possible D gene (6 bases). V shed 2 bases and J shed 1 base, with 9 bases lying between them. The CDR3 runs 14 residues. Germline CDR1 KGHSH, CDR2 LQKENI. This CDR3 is CASSPGQRSYEQYF. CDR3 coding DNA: TGTGCCAGCTCACCAGGACAGAGGTCCTACGAGCAGTACTTC.

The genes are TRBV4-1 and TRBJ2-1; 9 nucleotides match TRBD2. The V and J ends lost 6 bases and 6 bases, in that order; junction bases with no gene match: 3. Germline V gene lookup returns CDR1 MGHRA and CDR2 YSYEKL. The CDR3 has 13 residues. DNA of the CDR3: TGCGCCAGCAGTACACTAGCGGGCAATGAGCAGTTCTTC. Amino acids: CASSTLAGNEQFF.

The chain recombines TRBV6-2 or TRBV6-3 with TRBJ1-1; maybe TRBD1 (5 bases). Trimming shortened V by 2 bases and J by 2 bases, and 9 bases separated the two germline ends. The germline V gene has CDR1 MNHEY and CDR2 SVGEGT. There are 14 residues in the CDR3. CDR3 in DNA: TGTGCCAGCAGTTACGATGGGGCTAACACTGAAGCTTTCTTT. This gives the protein CASSYDGANTEAFF.

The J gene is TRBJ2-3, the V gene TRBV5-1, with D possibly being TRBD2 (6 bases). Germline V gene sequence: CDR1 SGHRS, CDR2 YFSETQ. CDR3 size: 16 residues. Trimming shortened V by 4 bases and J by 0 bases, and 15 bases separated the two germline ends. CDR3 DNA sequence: TGCGCCAGCAGCGGATACGGGACTCCTAGCACAGATACGCAGTATTTT. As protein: CASSGYGTPSTDTQYF.

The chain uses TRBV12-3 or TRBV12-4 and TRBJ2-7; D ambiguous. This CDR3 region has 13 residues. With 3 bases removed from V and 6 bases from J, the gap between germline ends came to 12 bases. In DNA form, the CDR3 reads TGTGCCAGCAGTTTGAGGCAGACGGGCGAGCAGTACTTC. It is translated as CASSLRQTGEQYF.

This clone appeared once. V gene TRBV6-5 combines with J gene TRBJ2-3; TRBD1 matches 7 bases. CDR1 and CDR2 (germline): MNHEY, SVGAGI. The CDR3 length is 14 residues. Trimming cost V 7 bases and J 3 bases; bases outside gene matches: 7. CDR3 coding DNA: TGTGCCAGCACCCGGGACAGTTCTACAGATACGCAGTATTTT. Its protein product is CASTRDSSTDTQYF.

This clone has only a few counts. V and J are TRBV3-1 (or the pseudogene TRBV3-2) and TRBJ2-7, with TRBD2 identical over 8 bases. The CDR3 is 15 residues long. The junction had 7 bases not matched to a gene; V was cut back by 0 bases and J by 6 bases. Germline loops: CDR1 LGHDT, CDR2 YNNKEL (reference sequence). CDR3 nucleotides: TGTGCCAGCAGCCAAGATTCGGGGGGGCGTGGCGAGCAGTACTTC. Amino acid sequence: CASSQDSGGRGEQYF.

The CDR3 DNA is TGCAGCGTCCAGGGACTAGCGGGAGGCAATGAGCAGTTCTTC. Translated: CSVQGLAGGNEQFF. This rearrangement joins TRBV29-1 to TRBJ2-1; 15 positions match TRBD2. This CDR3 region has 14 residues. V trimming: 6 bases; J trimming: 6 bases; junction bases outside the gene matches: 3. CDR1 and CDR2 from the germline V gene are SQVTM and ANQGSEA.

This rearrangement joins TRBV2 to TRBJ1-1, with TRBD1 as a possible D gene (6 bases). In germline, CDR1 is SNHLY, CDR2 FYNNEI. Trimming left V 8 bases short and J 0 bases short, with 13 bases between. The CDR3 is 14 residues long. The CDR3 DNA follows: TGTGCCAGCCAAGGACAGCTTATGAACACTGAAGCTTTCTTT. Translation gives CASQGQLMNTEAFF. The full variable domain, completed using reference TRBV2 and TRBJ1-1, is EPEVTQTPSHQVTQMGQEVILRCVPISNHLYFYWYRQILGQKVEFLVSFYNNEISEKSEIFDDQFSVERPDGSNFTLKIRSTKLEDSAMYFCASQGQLMNTEAFFGQGTRLTVV.

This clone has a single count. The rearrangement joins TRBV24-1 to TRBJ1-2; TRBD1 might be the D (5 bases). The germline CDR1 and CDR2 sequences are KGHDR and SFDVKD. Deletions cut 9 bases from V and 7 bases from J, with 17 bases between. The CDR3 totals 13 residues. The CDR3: CATLWSGRGGYTF. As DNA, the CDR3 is TGTGCCACCCTTTGGTCCGGGAGGGGTGGCTACACCTTC.

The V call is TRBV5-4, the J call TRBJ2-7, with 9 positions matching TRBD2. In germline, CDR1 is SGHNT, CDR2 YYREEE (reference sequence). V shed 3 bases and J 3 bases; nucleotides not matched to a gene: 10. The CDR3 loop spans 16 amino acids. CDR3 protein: CASSYRPRGGFYEQYF. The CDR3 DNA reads TGTGCCAGCAGCTACCGTCCGCGGGGGGGCTTCTACGAGCAGTACTTC.

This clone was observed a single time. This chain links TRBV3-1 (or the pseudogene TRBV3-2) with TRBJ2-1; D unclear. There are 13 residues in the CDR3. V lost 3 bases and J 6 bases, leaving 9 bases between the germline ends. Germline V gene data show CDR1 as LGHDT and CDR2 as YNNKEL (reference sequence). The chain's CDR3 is CASSHTQSNEQFF. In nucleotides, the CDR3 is TGTGCCAGCAGCCATACACAGTCCAATGAGCAGTTCTTC.

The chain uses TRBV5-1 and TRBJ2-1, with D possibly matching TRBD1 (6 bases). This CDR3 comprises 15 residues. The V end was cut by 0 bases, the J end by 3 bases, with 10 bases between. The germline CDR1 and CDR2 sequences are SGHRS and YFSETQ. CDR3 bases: TGCGCCAGCAGCTTGGAACCAGGGGACTACAATGAGCAGTTCTTC. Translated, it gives CASSLEPGDYNEQFF.

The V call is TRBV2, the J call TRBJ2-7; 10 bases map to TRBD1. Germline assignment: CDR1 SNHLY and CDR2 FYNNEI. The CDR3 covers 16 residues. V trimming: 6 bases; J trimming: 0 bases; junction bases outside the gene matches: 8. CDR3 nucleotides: TGTGCCAGCAGACGGACAGGGGGTACCGGCTCCTACGAGCAGTACTTC. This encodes CASRRTGGTGSYEQYF.

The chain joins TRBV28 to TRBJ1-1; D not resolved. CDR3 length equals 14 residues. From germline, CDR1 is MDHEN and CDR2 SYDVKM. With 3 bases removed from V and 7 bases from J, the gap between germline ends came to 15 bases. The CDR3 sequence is CASSFGDREGEAFF. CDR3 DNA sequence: TGTGCCAGCAGTTTTGGGGATCGGGAGGGTGAAGCTTTCTTT. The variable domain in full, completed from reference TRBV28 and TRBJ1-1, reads DVKVTQSSRYLVKRTGEKVFLECVQDMDHENMFWYRQDPGLGLRLIYFSYDVKMKEKGDIPEGYSVSREKKERFSLILESASTNQTSMYLCASSFGDREGEAFFGQGTRLTVV.

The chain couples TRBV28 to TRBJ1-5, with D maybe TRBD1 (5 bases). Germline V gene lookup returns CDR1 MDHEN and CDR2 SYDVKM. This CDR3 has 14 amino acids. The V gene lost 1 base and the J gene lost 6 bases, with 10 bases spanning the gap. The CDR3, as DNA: TGTGCCAGCAGTTTATCCAGGGCCGGTCAGCCCCAGCATTTT. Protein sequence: CASSLSRAGQPQHF.

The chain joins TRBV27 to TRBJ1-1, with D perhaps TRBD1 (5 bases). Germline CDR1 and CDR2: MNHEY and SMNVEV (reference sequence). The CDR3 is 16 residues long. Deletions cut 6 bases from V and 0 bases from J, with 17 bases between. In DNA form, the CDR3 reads TGTGCCAGCAGATATCTAGGGGATGAGTTGAACACTGAAGCTTTCTTT. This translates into CASRYLGDELNTEAFF.

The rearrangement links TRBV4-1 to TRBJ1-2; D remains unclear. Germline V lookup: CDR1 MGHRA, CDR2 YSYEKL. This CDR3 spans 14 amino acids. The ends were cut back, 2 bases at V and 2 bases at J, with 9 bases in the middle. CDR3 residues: CASSQTPRNYGYTF. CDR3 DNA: TGCGCCAGCAGCCAAACACCCCGAAACTATGGCTACACCTTC.

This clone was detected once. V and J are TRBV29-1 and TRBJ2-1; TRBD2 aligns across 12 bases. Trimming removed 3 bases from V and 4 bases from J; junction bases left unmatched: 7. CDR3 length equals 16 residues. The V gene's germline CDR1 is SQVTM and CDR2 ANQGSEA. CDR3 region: CSVDELAGGKYNEQFF. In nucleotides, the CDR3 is TGCAGCGTTGATGAACTAGCGGGAGGTAAATACAATGAGCAGTTCTTC.

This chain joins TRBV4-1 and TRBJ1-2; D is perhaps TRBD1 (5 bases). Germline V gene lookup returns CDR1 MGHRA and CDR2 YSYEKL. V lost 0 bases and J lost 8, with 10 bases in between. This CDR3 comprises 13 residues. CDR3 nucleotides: TGCGCCAGCAGCCAAGATGCAGGGTTCGGCTACACCTTC. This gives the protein CASSQDAGFGYTF.

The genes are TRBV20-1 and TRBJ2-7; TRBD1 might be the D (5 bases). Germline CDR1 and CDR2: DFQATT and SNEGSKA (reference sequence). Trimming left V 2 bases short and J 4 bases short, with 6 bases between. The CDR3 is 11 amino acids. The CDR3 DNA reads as TGCAGTGCTAGACCAGGGTACGAGCAGTACTTC. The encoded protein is CSARPGYEQYF.

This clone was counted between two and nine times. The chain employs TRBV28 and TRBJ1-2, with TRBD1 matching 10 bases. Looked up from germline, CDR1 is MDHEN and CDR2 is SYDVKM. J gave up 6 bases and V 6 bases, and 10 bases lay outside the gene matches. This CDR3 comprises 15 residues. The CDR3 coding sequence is TGTGCCAGCAGGGTCCCGGGACAGGGGATGCATGGCTACACCTTC. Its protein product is CASRVPGQGMHGYTF.

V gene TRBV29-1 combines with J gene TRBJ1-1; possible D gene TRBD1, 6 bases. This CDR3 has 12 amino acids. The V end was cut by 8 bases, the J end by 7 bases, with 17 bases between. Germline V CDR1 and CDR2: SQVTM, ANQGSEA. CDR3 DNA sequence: TGCAGCACACCGGGACATTTAAGTGAAGCTTTCTTT. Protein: CSTPGHLSEAFF.

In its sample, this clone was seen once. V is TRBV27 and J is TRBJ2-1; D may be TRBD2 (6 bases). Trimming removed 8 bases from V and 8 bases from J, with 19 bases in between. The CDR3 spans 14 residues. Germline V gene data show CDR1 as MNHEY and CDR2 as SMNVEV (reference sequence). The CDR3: CASSPGLASHEQFF. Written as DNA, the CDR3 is TGTGCCAGCTCACCGGGACTCGCCTCACATGAGCAGTTCTTC.

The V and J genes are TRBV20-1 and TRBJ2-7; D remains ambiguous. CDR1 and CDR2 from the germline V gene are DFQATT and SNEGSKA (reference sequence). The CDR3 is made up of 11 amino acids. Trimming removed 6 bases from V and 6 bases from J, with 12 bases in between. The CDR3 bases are TGCAGTGCCCAAGTACTCGGCGAGCAGTACTTC. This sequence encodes CSAQVLGEQYF.